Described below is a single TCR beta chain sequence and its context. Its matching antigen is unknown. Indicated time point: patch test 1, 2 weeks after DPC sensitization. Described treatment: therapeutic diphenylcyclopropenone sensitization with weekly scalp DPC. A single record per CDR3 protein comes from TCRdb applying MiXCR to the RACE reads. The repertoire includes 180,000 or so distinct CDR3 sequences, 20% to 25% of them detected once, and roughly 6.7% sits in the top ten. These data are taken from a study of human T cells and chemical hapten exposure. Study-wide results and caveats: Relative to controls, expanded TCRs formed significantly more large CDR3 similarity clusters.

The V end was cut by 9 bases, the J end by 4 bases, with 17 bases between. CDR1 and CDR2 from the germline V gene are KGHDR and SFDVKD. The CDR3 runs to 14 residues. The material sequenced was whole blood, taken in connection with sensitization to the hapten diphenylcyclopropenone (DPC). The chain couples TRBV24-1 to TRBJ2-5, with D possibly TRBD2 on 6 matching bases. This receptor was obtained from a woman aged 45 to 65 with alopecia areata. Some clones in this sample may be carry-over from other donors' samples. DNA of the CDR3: TGTGCCACCTCGCGAAGGGACTGGGGAGAGACCCAGTACTTC. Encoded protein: CATSRRDWGETQYF.